The clone carrying this TCR beta chain was seen ten or more times. The antigen is unknown. TCRdb processed the 5' RACE reads anew with MiXCR; each CDR3 protein has one entry. The sample comprises some 60,000 distinct CDR3 sequences, 3.5% to 4.5% of which are singletons, and around 2.1% rests with the top ten. For the unsorted libraries, 2 million PBMCs stored at -80 C served as input. The data originate from a study of neurological immune-mediated disorders. Trimming cost V 5 bases and J 3 bases, with 19 bases left between them. CDR1 is SNHLY and CDR2 is FYNNEI in the germline V gene. There are 16 residues in the CDR3. Findings and caveats of the study: None of the CDR3 amino acid sequences in expanded clones turned up in more than one subject, which points to private repertoires in all groups. When the repertoires were sorted by phylogenetic grouping, those of 18 of 34 multiple sclerosis patients ended up in one related-CDR3 cluster, a possible signature.

The chain carries TRBV2 and TRBJ1-1, with D maybe TRBD1 (5 bases). The source material was PBMCs. The clonotype comes from a woman aged 50 to 65 with multiple sclerosis. CDR3 in DNA: TGTGCCAGCAGTTCCACCGGGACTCTAAGGGACACTGAAGCTTTCTTT. This sequence encodes CASSSTGTLRDTEAFF.